The clone carrying this T cell receptor (beta chain) showed up just once. The sample is drawn from a study of blood T cell repertoires in COVID-19. Overall study context: Nucleic acid was either cDNA or gDNA, and it came from T cells, B-cell-depleted T cells, or PBMCs.

Original data processing: Amplification from reference gene primers served as the basis for estimated nucleated cell counts. The assay was immunoSEQ multiplex PCR, and TCRdb's table has in-frame clones only and misses some. V, J and clone size are those of that table, while D and trimming were read from the DNA. The top ten clones hold 6.5% of a sample with 350,000 to 400,000 clones, around 91% of them seen once. Germline V CDR1 and CDR2: MDHEN, SYDVKM. The CDR3 extends over 15 amino acids. Losses at the gene ends were 6 bases for V and 0 bases for J; bases not matched to a gene: 8. Source material: peripheral blood. This sequence originates from a man younger than 35 with active or convalescent COVID-19. The J gene is TRBJ2-7, the V gene TRBV28; 7 bases fit TRBD1. CDR3 protein: CASSRDRVSSYEQYF. The CDR3 DNA reads TGTGCCAGCAGCAGAGACAGGGTGAGCTCCTACGAGCAGTACTTC.